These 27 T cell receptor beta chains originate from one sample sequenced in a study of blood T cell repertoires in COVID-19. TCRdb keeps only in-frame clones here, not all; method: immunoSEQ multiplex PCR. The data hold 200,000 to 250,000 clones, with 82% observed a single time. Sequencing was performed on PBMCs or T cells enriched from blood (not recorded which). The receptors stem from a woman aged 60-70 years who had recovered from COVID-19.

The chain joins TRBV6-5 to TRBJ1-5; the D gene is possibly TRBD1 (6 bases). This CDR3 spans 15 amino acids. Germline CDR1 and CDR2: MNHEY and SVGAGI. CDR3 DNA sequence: TGTGCTTCATCCTTGGGACACCATAGCAATCAGCCCCAGCATTTT. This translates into CASSLGHHSNQPQHF.

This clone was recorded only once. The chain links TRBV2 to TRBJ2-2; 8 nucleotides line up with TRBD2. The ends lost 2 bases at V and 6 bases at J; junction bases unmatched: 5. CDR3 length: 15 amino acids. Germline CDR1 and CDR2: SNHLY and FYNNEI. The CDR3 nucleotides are TGTGCCAGCAGTGAAAGGGCGGGGGGTGCCGGGGAGCTGTTTTTT. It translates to CASSERAGGAGELFF.

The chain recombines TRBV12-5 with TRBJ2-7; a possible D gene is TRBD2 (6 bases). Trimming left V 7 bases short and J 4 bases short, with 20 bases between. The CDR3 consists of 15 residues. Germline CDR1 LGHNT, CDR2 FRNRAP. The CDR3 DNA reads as TGTGCTAGTGCCCAAGGCGGGCCGGCGGGGTACGAGCAGTACTTC. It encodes CASAQGGPAGYEQYF. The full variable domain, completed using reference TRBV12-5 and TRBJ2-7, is DARVTQTPRHKVTEMGQEVTMRCQPILGHNTVFWYRQTMMQGLELLAYFRNRAPLDDSGMPKDRFSAEMPDATLATLKIQPSEPRDSAVYFCASAQGGPAGYEQYFGPGTRLTVT.

CDR3 DNA: TGTGCCAGCAGCCATGGGTGGGGCGCTGAAGCTTTCTTT. Amino acids: CASSHGWGAEAFF. The rearrangement uses TRBV4-2 and TRBJ1-1, with a possible D match to TRBD1 (5 bases). V lost 3 bases and J lost 6, with 11 bases in between. The germline V gene encodes CDR1 LGHNA and CDR2 YNFKEQ. The CDR3 covers 13 residues.

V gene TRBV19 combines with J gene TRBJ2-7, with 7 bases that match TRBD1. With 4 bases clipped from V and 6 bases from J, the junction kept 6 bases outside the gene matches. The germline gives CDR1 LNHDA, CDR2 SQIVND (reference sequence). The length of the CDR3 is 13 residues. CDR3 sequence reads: CASSTLQGSEQYF. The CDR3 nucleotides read TGTGCCAGTAGTACCCTACAGGGGAGCGAGCAGTACTTC.

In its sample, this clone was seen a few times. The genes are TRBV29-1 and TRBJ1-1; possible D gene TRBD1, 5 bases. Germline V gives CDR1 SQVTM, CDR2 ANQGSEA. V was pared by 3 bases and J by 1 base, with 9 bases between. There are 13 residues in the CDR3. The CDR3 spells CSVDRGRNTEAFF. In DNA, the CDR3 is TGCAGCGTTGATCGGGGGAGGAACACTGAAGCTTTCTTT.

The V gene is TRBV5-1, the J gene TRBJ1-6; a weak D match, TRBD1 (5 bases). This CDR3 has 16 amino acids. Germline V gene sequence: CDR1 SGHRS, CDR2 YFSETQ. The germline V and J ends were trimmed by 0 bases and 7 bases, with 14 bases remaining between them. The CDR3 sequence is CASSLAGSGWNSPLHF. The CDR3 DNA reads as TGCGCCAGCAGCTTGGCCGGCTCAGGGTGGAATTCACCCCTCCACTTT.

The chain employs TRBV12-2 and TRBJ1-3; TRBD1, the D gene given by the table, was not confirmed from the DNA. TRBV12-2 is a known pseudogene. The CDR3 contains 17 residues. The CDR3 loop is CASRLPVTGVAGNTIYF. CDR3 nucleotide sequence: TGTGCAAGTCGCTTACCGGTCACAGGGGTCGCTGGAAACACCATATATTTT.

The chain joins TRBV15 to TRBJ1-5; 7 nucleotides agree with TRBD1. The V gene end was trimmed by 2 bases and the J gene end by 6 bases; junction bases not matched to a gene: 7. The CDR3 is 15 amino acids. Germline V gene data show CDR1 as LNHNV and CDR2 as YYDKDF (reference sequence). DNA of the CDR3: TGTGCCACCAGCAGAAACCACAGGGGAGGTCAGCCCCAGCATTTT. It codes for CATSRNHRGGQPQHF. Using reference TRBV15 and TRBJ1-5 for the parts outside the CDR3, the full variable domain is DAMVIQNPRYQVTQFGKPVTLSCSQTLNHNVMYWYQQKSSQAPKLLFHYYDKDFNNEADTPDNFQSRRPNTSFCFLDIRSPGLGDTAMYLCATSRNHRGGQPQHFGDGTRLSIL.

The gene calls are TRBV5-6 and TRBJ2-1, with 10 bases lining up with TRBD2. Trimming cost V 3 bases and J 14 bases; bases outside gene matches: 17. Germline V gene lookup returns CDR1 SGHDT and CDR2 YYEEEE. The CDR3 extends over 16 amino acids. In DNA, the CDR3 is TGTGCCAGCAGCTCCCCTCGACTAGCGGGTTTTGCCGGGGAGTTCTTC. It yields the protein CASSSPRLAGFAGEFF.

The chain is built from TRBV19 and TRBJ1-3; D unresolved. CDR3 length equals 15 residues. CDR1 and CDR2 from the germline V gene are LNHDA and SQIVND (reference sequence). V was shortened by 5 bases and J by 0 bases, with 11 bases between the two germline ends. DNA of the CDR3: TGTGCCAGTAGTCCCGTACGGGGCTCTGGAAACACCATATATTTT. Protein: CASSPVRGSGNTIYF.

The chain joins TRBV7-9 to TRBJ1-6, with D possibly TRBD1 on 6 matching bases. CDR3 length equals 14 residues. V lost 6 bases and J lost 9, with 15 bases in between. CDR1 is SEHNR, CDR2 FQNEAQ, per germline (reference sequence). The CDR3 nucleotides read TGTGCCAGCAGGGCCGACAGGCAGGGTTCACCCCTCCACTTT. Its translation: CASRADRQGSPLHF.

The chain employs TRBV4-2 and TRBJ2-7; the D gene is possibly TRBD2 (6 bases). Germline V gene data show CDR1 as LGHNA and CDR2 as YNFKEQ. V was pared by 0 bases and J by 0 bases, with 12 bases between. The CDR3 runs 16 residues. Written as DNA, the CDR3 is TGTGCCAGCAGCCAAGACCGACTAGAGAGCTCCTACGAGCAGTACTTC. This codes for CASSQDRLESSYEQYF.

CDR3 bases: TGTGCCAGCAGCTTAGGGCAGGGTAGCTGGAACATTCAGTACTTC. It translates to CASSLGQGSWNIQYF. The chain employs TRBV11-2 and TRBJ2-4; D is possibly TRBD1 (5 bases). The germline CDR1 and CDR2 sequences are SGHAT and FQNNGV. The CDR3 is 15 residues long. V gave up 1 base and J gave up 7 bases, with 14 bases separating them.

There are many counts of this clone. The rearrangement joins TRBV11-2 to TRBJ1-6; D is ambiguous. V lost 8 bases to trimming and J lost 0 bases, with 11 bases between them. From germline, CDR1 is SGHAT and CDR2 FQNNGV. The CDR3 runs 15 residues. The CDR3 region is CASRRENSYNSPLHF. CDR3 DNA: TGTGCCAGCCGTCGGGAGAACTCCTATAATTCACCCCTCCACTTT.

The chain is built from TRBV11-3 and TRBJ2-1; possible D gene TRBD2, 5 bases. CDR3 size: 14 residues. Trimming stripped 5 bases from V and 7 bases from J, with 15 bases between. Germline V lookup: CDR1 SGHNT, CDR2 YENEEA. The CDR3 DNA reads TGTGCCAGCAGCAAGAGGGCCAGTAAGAATGAGCAGTTCTTC. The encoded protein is CASSKRASKNEQFF.

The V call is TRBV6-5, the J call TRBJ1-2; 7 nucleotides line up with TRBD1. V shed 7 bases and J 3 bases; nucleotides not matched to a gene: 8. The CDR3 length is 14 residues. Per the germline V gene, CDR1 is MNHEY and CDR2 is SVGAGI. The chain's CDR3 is CASKFRRGHYGYTF. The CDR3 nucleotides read TGTGCCAGCAAGTTCCGGAGGGGGCACTATGGCTACACCTTC.

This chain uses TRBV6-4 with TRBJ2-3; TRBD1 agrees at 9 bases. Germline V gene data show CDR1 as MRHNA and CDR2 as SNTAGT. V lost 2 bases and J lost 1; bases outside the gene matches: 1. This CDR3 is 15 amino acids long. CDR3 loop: CASSDRDRGTDTQYF. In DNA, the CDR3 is TGTGCCAGCAGTGACCGGGACAGGGGCACAGATACGCAGTATTTT.

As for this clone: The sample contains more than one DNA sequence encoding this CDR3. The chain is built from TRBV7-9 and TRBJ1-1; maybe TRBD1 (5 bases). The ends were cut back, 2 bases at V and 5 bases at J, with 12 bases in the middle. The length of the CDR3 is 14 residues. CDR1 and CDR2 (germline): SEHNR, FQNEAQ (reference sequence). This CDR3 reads CASSLRQGKTEAFF. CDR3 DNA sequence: TGTGCCAGCAGCTTACGGCAGGGCAAGACTGAAGCTTTCTTT.

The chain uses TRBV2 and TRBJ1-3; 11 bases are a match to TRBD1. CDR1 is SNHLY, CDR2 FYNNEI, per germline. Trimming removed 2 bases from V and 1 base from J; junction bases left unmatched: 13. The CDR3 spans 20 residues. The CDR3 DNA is TGTGCCAGCAGTGAATCGGTCGGTGTGGGACAGGGGGTATCTGGAAACACCATATATTTT. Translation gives CASSESVGVGQGVSGNTIYF.

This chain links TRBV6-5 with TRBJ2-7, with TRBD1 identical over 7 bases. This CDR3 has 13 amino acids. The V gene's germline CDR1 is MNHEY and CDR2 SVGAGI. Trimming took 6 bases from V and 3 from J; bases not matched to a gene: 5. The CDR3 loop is CASSDRQGYEQYF. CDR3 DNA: TGTGCCAGCAGCGATAGACAGGGCTACGAGCAGTACTTC.

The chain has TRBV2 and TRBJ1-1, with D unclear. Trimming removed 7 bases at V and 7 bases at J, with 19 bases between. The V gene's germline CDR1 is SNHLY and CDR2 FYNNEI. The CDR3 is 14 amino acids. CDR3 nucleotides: TGTGCCAGCACTCTCTGGGCTCAGTCCGGTGAAGCTTTCTTT. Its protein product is CASTLWAQSGEAFF.

The CDR3 nucleotides are TGTGCCAGCAGGTCAAGTATCGGGGGTCCCATCGGGGAGCTGTTTTTT. This encodes CASRSSIGGPIGELFF. J is TRBJ2-2 and V is TRBV3-1 (or the pseudogene TRBV3-2), with D perhaps TRBD2 (6 bases). The CDR3 contains 16 residues. The V end was cut by 6 bases, the J end by 7 bases, with 21 bases between. Germline CDR1 reads LGHDT; CDR2 reads YNNKEL (reference sequence).

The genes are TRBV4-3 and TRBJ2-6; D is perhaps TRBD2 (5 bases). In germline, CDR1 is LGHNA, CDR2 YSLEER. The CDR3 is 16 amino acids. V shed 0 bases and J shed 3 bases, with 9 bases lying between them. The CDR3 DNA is TGCGCCAGCAGCCAAGACCCAAGCGGTGGGGCCAACGTCCTGACTTTC. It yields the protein CASSQDPSGGANVLTF.

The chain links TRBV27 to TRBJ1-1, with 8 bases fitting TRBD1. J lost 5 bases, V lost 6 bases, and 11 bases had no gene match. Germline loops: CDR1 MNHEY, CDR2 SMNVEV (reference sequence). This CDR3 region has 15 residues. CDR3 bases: TGTGCCAGCAGGTATGCGGACAGGGTGGGGACTGAAGCTTTCTTT. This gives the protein CASRYADRVGTEAFF.

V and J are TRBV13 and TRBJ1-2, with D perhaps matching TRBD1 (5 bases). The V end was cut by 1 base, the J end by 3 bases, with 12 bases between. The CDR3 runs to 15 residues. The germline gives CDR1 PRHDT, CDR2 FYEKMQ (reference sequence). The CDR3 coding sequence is TGTGCCAGCAGCTTAGACAGCAGGGTCGACTATGGCTACACCTTC. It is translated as CASSLDSRVDYGYTF.

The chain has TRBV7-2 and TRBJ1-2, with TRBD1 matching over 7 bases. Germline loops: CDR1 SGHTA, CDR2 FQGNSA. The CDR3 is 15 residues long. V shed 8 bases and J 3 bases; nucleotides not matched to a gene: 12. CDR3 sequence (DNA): TGTGCCAGCGGAAAACAGGGGAGTCTAGACTATGGCTACACCTTC. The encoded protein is CASGKQGSLDYGYTF.